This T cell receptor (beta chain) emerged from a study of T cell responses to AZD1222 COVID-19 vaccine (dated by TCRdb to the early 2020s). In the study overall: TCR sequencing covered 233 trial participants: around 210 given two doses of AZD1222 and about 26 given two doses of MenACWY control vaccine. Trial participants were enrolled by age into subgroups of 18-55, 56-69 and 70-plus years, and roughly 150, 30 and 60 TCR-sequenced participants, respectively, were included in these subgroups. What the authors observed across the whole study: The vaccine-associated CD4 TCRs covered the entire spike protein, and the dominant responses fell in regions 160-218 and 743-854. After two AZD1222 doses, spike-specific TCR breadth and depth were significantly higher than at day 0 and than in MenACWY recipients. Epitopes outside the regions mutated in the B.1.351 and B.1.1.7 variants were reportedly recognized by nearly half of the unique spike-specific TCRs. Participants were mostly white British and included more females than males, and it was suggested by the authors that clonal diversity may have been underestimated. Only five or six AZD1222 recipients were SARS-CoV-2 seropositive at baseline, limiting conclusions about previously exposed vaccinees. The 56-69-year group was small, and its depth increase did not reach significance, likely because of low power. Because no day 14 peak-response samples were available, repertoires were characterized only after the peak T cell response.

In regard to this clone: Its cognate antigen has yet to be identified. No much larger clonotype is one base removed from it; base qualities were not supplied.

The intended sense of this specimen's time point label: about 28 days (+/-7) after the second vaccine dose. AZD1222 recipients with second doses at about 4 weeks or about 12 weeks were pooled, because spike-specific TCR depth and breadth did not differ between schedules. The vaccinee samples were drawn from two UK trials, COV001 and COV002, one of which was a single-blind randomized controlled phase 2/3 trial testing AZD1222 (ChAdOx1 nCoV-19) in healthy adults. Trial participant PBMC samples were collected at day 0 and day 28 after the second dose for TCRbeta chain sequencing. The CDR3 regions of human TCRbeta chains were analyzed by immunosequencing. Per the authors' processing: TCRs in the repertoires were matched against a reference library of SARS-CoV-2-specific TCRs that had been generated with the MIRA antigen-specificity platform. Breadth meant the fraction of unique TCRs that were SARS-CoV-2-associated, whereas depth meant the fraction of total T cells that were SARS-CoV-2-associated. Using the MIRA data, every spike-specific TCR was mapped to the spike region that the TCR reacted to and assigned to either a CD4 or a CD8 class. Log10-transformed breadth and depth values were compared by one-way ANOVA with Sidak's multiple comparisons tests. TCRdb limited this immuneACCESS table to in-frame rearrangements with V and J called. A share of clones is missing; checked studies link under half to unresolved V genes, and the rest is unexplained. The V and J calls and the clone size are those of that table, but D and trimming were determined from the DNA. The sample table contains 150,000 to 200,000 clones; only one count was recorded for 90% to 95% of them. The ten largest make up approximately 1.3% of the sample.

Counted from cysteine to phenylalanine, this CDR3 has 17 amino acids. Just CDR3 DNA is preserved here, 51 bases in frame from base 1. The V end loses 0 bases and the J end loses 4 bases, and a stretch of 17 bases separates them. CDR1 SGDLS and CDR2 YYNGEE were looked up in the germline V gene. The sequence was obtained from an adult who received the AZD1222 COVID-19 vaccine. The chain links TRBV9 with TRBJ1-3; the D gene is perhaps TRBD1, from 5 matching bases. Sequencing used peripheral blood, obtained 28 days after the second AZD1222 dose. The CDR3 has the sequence CASSVGLVGGLGNTIYF. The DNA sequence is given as TGTGCCAGCAGCGTAGGCCTTGTTGGGGGTCTAGGAAACACCATATATTTT.